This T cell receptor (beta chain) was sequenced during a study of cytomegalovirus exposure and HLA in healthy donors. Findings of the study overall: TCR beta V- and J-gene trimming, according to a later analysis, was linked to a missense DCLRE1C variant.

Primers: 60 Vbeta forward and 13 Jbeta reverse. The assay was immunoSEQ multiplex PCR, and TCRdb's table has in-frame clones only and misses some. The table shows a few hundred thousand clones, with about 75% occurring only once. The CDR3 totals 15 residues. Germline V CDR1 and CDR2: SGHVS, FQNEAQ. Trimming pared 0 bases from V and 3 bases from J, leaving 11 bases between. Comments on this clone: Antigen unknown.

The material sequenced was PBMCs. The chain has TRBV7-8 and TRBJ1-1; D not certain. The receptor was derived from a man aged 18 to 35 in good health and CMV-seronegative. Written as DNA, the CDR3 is TGTGCCAGCAGCTTAGCGCCGGGGAGGGACACTGAAGCTTTCTTT. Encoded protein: CASSLAPGRDTEAFF.